This T cell receptor (beta chain) is drawn from a study of blood T cell repertoires in COVID-19. The overall study: Acute and convalescent COVID-19 specimens originated in the United States, Italy and Spain. PBMCs, B-cell-depleted T cells, or T cells provided the cDNA or gDNA that made up the material.

Study processing details: Reference gene primer amplification gave estimated nucleated cell counts. Sequencing used immunoSEQ multiplex PCR; TCRdb keeps in-frame clones, though not all of them. V, J and clone size derive from that table, while D and trimming were established from the DNA sequence. The table shows 200,000 to 250,000 clones, with almost 90% occurring only once. V lost 5 bases, J lost 4 bases, and 12 bases stayed unmatched. CDR3 length: 17 amino acids. Germline V lookup: CDR1 SGHDN, CDR2 FVKESK. The chain has TRBV14 and TRBJ2-5; 11 bases are shared with TRBD2. The specimen was peripheral blood. This clonotype originated in a woman aged 55-69 years with acute or convalescent COVID-19. The CDR3 DNA reads as TGTGCCAGCAGCGCTCGAACTAGCGGGAGCATTAGAGAGACCCAGTACTTC. Its protein is CASSARTSGSIRETQYF.